The rows below give T cell receptor beta chains drawn from one sample of a study of T cells after yellow fever vaccination. TCRdb recomputed calls from the 5' RACE reads with MiXCR, one row per CDR3 protein. The repertoire has approximately 150,000 distinct CDR3 sequences, about 8% of them found once; the top ten carry under 0.85%. The input for sequencing was CD4+ T cells sorted from PBMCs, taken 5 days after the yellow fever booster vaccination. These receptors originate from a man aged 25-45 years who received the YFV17D yellow fever vaccine. Both conserved end residues are part of each CDR3. Each record gives: D gene, V gene, clone size, J gene, CDR3 protein, CDR3 DNA. D genes are given only for firm matches. Size tells how often a clone was seen (once, few, many) or the class of an expanded clone, and some rows leave it out.

.	TRBV7-2	few	TRBJ2-7	CASSPNRPIRSSYEQYF	TGTGCCAGCAGCCCTAACCGCCCTATCCGTAGCTCCTACGAGCAGTACTTC
.	TRBV11-2	many	TRBJ2-5	CASSLKVGVLTQYF	TGTGCCAGCAGCTTAAAAGTGGGGGTGTTGACCCAGTACTTC
TRBD1	TRBV12-3/TRBV12-4	.	TRBJ2-7	CASSPRTGGMWQYF	TGTGCCAGCAGTCCCCGGACAGGAGGTATGTGGCAGTACTTC
.	TRBV27	many	TRBJ2-1	CASSPPGLLTYNEQFF	TGTGCCAGCAGTCCTCCAGGACTTTTGACCTACAATGAGCAGTTCTTC
TRBD2	TRBV29-1	many	TRBJ2-1	CSVGTSGSRYEQFF	TGCAGCGTTGGGACTAGCGGGAGTAGGTATGAGCAGTTCTTC
TRBD2	TRBV25-1	many	TRBJ2-1	CASSDGTMFRNEQFF	TGTGCCAGCAGCGACGGGACTATGTTTCGGAATGAGCAGTTCTTC
.	TRBV18	.	TRBJ2-1	CASSPWLEGSGNEQFF	TGTGCCAGCTCACCATGGTTGGAGGGGAGCGGCAATGAGCAGTTCTTC
.	TRBV28	few	TRBJ2-7	CASSLSGPHYEQYF	TGTGCCAGCAGTTTAAGTGGTCCCCACTACGAGCAGTACTTC
.	TRBV7-3	many	TRBJ2-2	CASSPDTVITGELFF	TGTGCCAGCAGCCCAGACACCGTAATCACCGGGGAGCTGTTTTTT
TRBD1	TRBV5-1	few	TRBJ2-7	CASSLGGQGFYEQYF	TGCGCCAGCAGCTTGGGAGGACAGGGCTTCTACGAGCAGTACTTC
.	TRBV6-5	many	TRBJ2-6	CASSSQGVTGANVLTF	TGTGCCAGCAGTTCACAAGGAGTAACTGGGGCCAACGTCCTGACTTTC
.	TRBV27	many	TRBJ2-2	CASSPVGYTGELFF	TGTGCCAGCAGCCCGGTTGGCTACACCGGGGAGCTGTTTTTT
TRBD2	TRBV7-2	many	TRBJ2-7	CASSADRGGLGEQYF	TGTGCCAGCAGCGCCGACCGGGGGGGTTTGGGCGAGCAGTACTTC
.	TRBV19	many	TRBJ2-6	CASSKVEPGANVLTF	TGTGCCAGTAGTAAGGTGGAACCCGGGGCCAACGTCCTGACTTTC
TRBD2	TRBV20-1	.	TRBJ2-7	CCARGTSGRVDRVYEQYF	TGCTGTGCTAGAGGAACTAGCGGGAGGGTCGATCGGGTATACGAGCAGTACTTC
TRBD1	TRBV20-1	many	TRBJ2-7	CSAKRQGAIYEQYF	TGCAGTGCTAAGAGACAGGGGGCAATTTACGAGCAGTACTTC
TRBD1	TRBV5-4	.	TRBJ2-2	CASSSTGFYAGELFF	TGTGCCAGCAGCTCGACAGGGTTTTATGCCGGGGAGCTGTTTTTT
.	TRBV7-2	few	TRBJ2-3	CASSPHRLFADTQYF	TGTGCCAGCAGCCCTCACCGACTATTTGCAGATACGCAGTATTTT
.	TRBV3-1	many	TRBJ1-1	CASSQYGKGSEAFF	TGTGCCAGCAGCCAATATGGTAAGGGATCTGAAGCTTTCTTT
.	TRBV19	many	TRBJ2-2	CASSMVGGYTGELFF	TGTGCCAGTAGTATGGTCGGGGGCTACACCGGGGAGCTGTTTTTT
.	TRBV20-1	many	TRBJ1-5	CSAPTYRSNQPQHF	TGCAGTGCTCCCACTTACAGATCCAATCAGCCCCAGCATTTT
.	TRBV7-2	many	TRBJ2-2	CASSRGKGAGELFF	TGTGCCAGCAGCAGGGGGAAGGGTGCCGGGGAGCTGTTTTTT
TRBD1	TRBV28	many	TRBJ1-3	CASVTGAVGNTIYF	TGTGCCAGCGTCACAGGGGCTGTGGGAAACACCATATATTTT
.	TRBV7-3	many	TRBJ2-5	CASSLIPGYQETQYF	TGTGCCAGCAGCTTAATACCGGGGTACCAAGAGACCCAGTACTTC
.	TRBV7-2	many	TRBJ2-7	CASSFRGNYEQYF	TGTGCCAGCAGCTTCCGTGGGAACTACGAGCAGTACTTC
TRBD2	TRBV20-1	many	TRBJ2-7	CSARSKTSGSYEQYF	TGCAGTGCTAGATCGAAAACTAGCGGCTCCTACGAGCAGTACTTC
.	TRBV7-3	many	TRBJ2-2	CASSSSRSTAGELFF	TGTGCCAGCAGCTCATCGCGCTCGACCGCCGGGGAGCTGTTTTTT
TRBD2	TRBV12-5	many	TRBJ2-5	CASGVGGEETQYF	TGTGCTAGTGGTGTGGGAGGGGAAGAGACCCAGTACTTC
.	TRBV23-1	.	TRBJ2-7	CASSPRGGAQFCEQYF	TGCGCCAGCAGCCCCCGTGGCGGAGCCCAGTTCTGCGAGCAGTACTTC
TRBD2	TRBV7-9	many	TRBJ2-7	CASTSIRRGIGPEYEQYF	TGTGCCAGCACCTCCATACGGCGGGGGATTGGGCCGGAGTACGAGCAGTACTTC
TRBD2	TRBV5-1	many	TRBJ2-3	CASRGREVVTQYF	TGCGCCAGCAGGGGACGGGAGGTGGTTACGCAGTATTTT
.	TRBV25-1	many	TRBJ1-6	CASSEVRSWGNSPLHF	TGTGCCAGCAGTGAAGTAAGATCTTGGGGTAATTCACCCCTCCACTTT
.	TRBV20-1	few	TRBJ1-5	CSAKSGTISNQPQHF	TGCAGTGCTAAATCCGGGACAATTAGCAATCAGCCCCAGCATTTT
TRBD2	TRBV12-3/TRBV12-4	many	TRBJ2-7	CASSMGSSGSSSYEQYF	TGTGCCAGCAGCATGGGGTCTAGCGGGAGTAGCTCCTACGAGCAGTACTTC
.	TRBV20-1	.	TRBJ2-4	CSARDPTESKNIQYF	TGCAGTGCTAGAGATCCGACCGAGTCCAAAAACATTCAGTACTTC
.	TRBV7-2	many	TRBJ2-1	CASSLGWGSYNEQFF	TGTGCCAGCAGCTTAGGATGGGGCAGTTACAATGAGCAGTTCTTC